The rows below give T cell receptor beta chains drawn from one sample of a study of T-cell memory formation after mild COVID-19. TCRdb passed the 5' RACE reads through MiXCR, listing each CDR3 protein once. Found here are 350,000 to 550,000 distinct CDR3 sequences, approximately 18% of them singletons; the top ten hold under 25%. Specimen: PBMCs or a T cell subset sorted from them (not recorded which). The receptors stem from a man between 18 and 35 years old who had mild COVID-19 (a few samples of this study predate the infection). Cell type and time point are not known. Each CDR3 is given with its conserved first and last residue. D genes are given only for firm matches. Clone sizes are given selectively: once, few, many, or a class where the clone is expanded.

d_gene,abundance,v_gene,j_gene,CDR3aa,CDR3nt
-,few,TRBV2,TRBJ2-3,CASSEILALTDTQYF,TGTGCCAGCAGTGAAATATTAGCCCTCACAGATACGCAGTATTTT
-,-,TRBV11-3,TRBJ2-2,CASSGAAGGTGELFF,TGTGCCAGCAGCGGGGCCGCAGGGGGGACCGGGGAGCTGTTTTTT
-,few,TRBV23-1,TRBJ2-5,CAKPEETQYF,TGCGCCAAACCGGAAGAGACCCAGTACTTC
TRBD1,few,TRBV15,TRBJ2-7,CATSRVGQAPRYEQYF,TGTGCCACCAGCAGAGTAGGACAGGCTCCCCGCTACGAGCAGTACTTC
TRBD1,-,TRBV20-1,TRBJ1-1,CSAPRGQMNTEAFF,TGCAGTGCTCCCAGGGGGCAGATGAACACTGAAGCTTTCTTT
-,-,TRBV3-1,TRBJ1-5,CASSQGRIRGGNQPQHF,TGTGCCAGCAGCCAGGGGCGGATTAGGGGTGGCAATCAGCCCCAGCATTTT
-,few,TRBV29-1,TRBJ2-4,CSVAENIQYF,TGCAGCGTAGCGGAAAACATTCAGTACTTC
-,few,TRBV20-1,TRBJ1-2,CSARGSGFGSNYGYTF,TGCAGTGCTAGAGGGTCTGGGTTTGGCTCTAACTATGGCTACACCTTC
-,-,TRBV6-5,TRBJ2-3,CASSYSRGALSTDTQYF,TGTGCCAGCAGTTACTCGAGGGGGGCGCTAAGCACAGATACGCAGTATTTT
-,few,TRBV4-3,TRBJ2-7,CASSQAVLPAYEQYF,TGCGCCAGCAGCCAAGCGGTCTTACCTGCCTACGAGCAGTACTTC
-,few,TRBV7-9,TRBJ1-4,CASSFGTGYNEKLFF,TGTGCCAGCAGCTTCGGGACCGGTTACAATGAAAAACTGTTTTTT
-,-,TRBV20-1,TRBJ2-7,CSGSHTGTYAYEQYF,TGCAGTGGCAGCCACACCGGGACTTATGCCTACGAGCAGTACTTC
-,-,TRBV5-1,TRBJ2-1,CASRNLGSLIQFF,TGCGCCAGCAGAAACTTAGGGAGCCTCATTCAGTTCTTC
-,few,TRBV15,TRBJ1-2,CATSVDLEATYGYTF,TGTGCCACCAGTGTTGACCTGGAGGCTACCTATGGCTACACCTTC
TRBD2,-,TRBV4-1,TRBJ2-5,CASSQQLAGTETQYF,TGCGCCAGCAGCCAACAACTAGCGGGGACGGAGACCCAGTACTTC
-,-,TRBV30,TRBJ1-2,CAWSVQAGIYGYTF,TGTGCCTGGAGTGTACAGGCAGGGATCTATGGCTACACCTTC
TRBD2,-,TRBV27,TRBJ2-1,CASRVSSSGGANEQFF,TGTGCCAGCAGAGTATCCAGTAGCGGGGGGGCGAATGAGCAGTTCTTC
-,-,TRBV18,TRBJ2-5,CASSPPGDNQETQYF,TGTGCCAGCTCACCACCTGGTGACAATCAAGAGACCCAGTACTTC
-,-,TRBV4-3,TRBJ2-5,CASSQDSAGQYQETQYF,TGCGCCAGCAGCCAAGATTCAGCGGGACAGTACCAAGAGACCCAGTACTTC
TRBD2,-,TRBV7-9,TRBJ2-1,CASSPGALAGGFSYNEQFF,TGTGCCAGCAGCCCAGGGGCCCTAGCGGGGGGTTTCTCCTACAATGAGCAGTTCTTC
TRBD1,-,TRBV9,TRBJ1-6,CASSLDREIYNSPLHF,TGTGCCAGCAGCTTGGACAGGGAGATCTATAATTCACCCCTCCACTTT
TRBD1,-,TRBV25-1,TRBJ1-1,CASSGHPGQGAKSTEAFF,TGTGCCAGCAGTGGGCATCCGGGACAGGGGGCCAAGAGCACTGAAGCTTTCTTT